This T cell receptor beta chain was captured in a study of blood T cell repertoires in COVID-19. Per germline, CDR1 SGHNT and CDR2 YYREEE (reference sequence). This CDR3 has 15 residues. J gave up 2 bases and V 5 bases, and 8 bases lay outside the gene matches. TCRdb's copy holds only in-frame clones and misses some; the assay was immunoSEQ multiplex PCR. There are around 190,000 clones in the sample; approximately 84% occur only once, and approximately 3% lies in the top ten. Either two negative PCRs, clearance, or symptom resolution qualified Cohort 3 donors as recovered. The receptor's source is a young woman who had recovered from COVID-19. Sequenced input: PBMCs or T cells enriched from blood (not recorded which). J is TRBJ2-3 and V is TRBV5-4; TRBD2 aligns across 7 bases. The CDR3 DNA is TGTGCCAGCAGGAAGTCCGGGACTACCACAGATACGCAGTATTTT. Translation: CASRKSGTTTDTQYF. Using reference TRBV5-4 and TRBJ2-3 for the parts outside the CDR3, the full variable domain is ETGVTQSPTHLIKTRGQQVTLRCSSQSGHNTVSWYQQALGQGPQFIFQYYREEENGRGNFPPRFSGLQFPNYSSELNVNALELDDSALYLCASRKSGTTTDTQYFGPGTRLTVL.